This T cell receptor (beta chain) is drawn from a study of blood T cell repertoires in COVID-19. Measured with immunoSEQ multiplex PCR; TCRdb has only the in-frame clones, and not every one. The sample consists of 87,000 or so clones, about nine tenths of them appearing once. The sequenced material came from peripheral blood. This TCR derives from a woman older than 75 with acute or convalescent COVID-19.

The CDR3 is CATSRDSKGSQPQHF. For the CDR3, the DNA is TGTGCCACCAGCAGAGATTCAAAGGGGTCGCAGCCCCAGCATTTT. V usage is TRBV15 and J usage is TRBJ1-5; D possibly corresponds to TRBD1 (5 bases). The CDR3 has 15 amino acids. The V end was cut by 0 bases, the J end by 7 bases, with 13 bases between. The germline V gene has CDR1 LNHNV and CDR2 YYDKDF (reference sequence).